This is a list of T cell receptor beta chains from one sample in a study of Ad26.COV2.S vaccination and SARS-CoV-2 variants. Clones were read by immunoSEQ multiplex PCR, and TCRdb kept only the in-frame ones, dropping some. The sample includes roughly 400,000 clones, 75% to 90% seen only once; the top ten take under 2%. Specimen: peripheral blood, collected in a trial of Ad26.COV2.S vaccine versus placebo. These receptors were obtained from a person between 18 and 65 years old who received the Ad26.COV2.S COVID-19 vaccine or a placebo. CDR3s include the opening cysteine and the closing phenylalanine or tryptophan. Fields, in order: J gene, D gene, clone size, V gene, CDR3 DNA, CDR3 protein. A D gene is named only where the DNA matches it firmly. Expanded clones get a size class; other rows say once, few or many, or leave the size out.

J: TRBJ1-5
D: TRBD1
size: NA
V: TRBV15
DNA: TGTGCCACCAGCAGACAGTACGGGGACAGTCAGCATTTT
CDR3: CATSRQYGDSQHF

J: TRBJ2-3
D: TRBD2
size: NA
V: TRBV4-3
DNA: TGCGCCAGCAGCCAAACTAGCGGGAGGGAAGCAGATACGCAGTATTTT
CDR3: CASSQTSGREADTQYF

J: TRBJ2-7
D: NA
size: NA
V: TRBV18
DNA: TGTGCCAGCTCATCACAGGGTCTAAGGTCCTACGAGCAGTACTTC
CDR3: CASSSQGLRSYEQYF

J: TRBJ1-1
D: NA
size: NA
V: TRBV12-5
DNA: TGTGCTAGTGGTTTACAGGAGAACACTGAAGCTTTCTTT
CDR3: CASGLQENTEAFF

J: TRBJ2-4
D: NA
size: NA
V: TRBV9
DNA: TGTGCCAGCAGCGTCGGGAAGAGGGGAAACATTCAGTACTTC
CDR3: CASSVGKRGNIQYF

J: TRBJ2-2
D: NA
size: many
V: TRBV6-4
DNA: TGTGCCAGCAGTGCGGGAGACACCGGGGAGCTGTTTTTT
CDR3: CASSAGDTGELFF

J: TRBJ2-7
D: NA
size: NA
V: TRBV7-2
DNA: TGTGCCAGCAGCCGAGGAATCCACGAGCAGTACTTC
CDR3: CASSRGIHEQYF

J: TRBJ2-5
D: NA
size: NA
V: TRBV14
DNA: TGTGCCAGCAGCTCCCAGGGGCGGGAGACCCAGTACTTC
CDR3: CASSSQGRETQYF

J: TRBJ1-1
D: NA
size: NA
V: TRBV3-1/TRBV3-2
DNA: TGTGCCAGCAGCCAAGACGGGGGCACGAACACTGAAGCTTTCTTT
CDR3: CASSQDGGTNTEAFF

J: TRBJ2-7
D: NA
size: once
V: TRBV29-1
DNA: TGCAGCGTTGAGTTGGCGGGGACCTACGAGCAGTACTTC
CDR3: CSVELAGTYEQYF

J: TRBJ2-2
D: NA
size: NA
V: TRBV5-1
DNA: TGCGCCAGCAGCCTAACCGGGACTCTGGGGGCGAACACCGGGGAGCTGTTTTTT
CDR3: CASSLTGTLGANTGELFF

J: TRBJ2-3
D: TRBD2
size: NA
V: TRBV10-2
DNA: TGCGCCAGCAATTGGACTAGCGTCAGCACAGATACGCAGTATTTT
CDR3: CASNWTSVSTDTQYF

J: TRBJ2-7
D: NA
size: NA
V: TRBV19
DNA: TGTGCCAGTAGTAACCATTTGGAGCAGTACTTC
CDR3: CASSNHLEQYF

J: TRBJ1-1
D: TRBD1
size: once
V: TRBV19
DNA: TGTGCCAGCGGGACAGGGGGCCCCCCGAACACTGAAGCTTTCTTT
CDR3: CASGTGGPPNTEAFF

J: TRBJ1-1
D: TRBD1
size: NA
V: TRBV7-8
DNA: TGTGCCAGCAGCGTATCAGGGGGGAACACTGAAGCTTTCTTT
CDR3: CASSVSGGNTEAFF

J: TRBJ2-2
D: TRBD2
size: NA
V: TRBV5-1
DNA: TGCGCCAGCAGCTATACCGGGACTAGCGAGAACACCGGGGAGCTGTTTTTT
CDR3: CASSYTGTSENTGELFF

J: TRBJ2-2
D: NA
size: NA
V: TRBV7-9
DNA: TGTGCCAGCAGCTTCCAGGGTACCGGGGAGCTGTTTTTT
CDR3: CASSFQGTGELFF

J: TRBJ2-7
D: TRBD2
size: NA
V: TRBV9
DNA: TGTGCCAGCAGCGTAGCGGGGGGGCCCTACGAGCAGTACTTC
CDR3: CASSVAGGPYEQYF